The 5 T cell receptor beta chains given below trace back to one sample, sequenced in a study of long-term antiretroviral therapy in people with HIV. Runs used v3.0 of the immunoSEQ assay and were done at survey level. Data came from immunoSEQ multiplex PCR; TCRdb stores just in-frame clones and leaves some out. The sample shows tens of thousands of clones, 95% of them seen only once. The material sequenced was unsorted PBMCs, taken 5.3 years after starting antiretroviral therapy. The receptor set was obtained from a man in his fifties with HIV.

The chain links TRBV4-1 to TRBJ2-7; the D gene is possibly TRBD1 (6 bases). This CDR3 contains 14 residues. Germline values: CDR1 MGHRA, CDR2 YSYEKL. Trimming stripped 4 bases from V and 4 bases from J, with 14 bases between. In DNA, the CDR3 is TGCGCCAGCAGCCCAGAAACAGGGACGTACGAGCAGTACTTC. Translated, it gives CASSPETGTYEQYF.

The J gene is TRBJ1-2, the V gene TRBV11-2; no definite D call. This CDR3 spans 14 amino acids. V lost 3 bases to trimming and J lost 3 bases, with 11 bases between them. The germline V gene has CDR1 SGHAT and CDR2 FQNNGV. CDR3 nucleotide sequence: TGTGCCAGCAGCTTGACCAGGCCTGACTATGGCTACACCTTC. Translation: CASSLTRPDYGYTF.

V and J are TRBV4-3 and TRBJ2-4, with D unresolved. V was shortened by 0 bases and J by 6 bases, with 6 bases between the two germline ends. This CDR3 comprises 13 residues. Germline CDR1 and CDR2: LGHNA and YSLEER. CDR3 sequence: CASSQDRRNIQYF. In nucleotides, the CDR3 is TGCGCCAGCAGCCAAGATAGACGAAACATTCAGTACTTC.

As regards this clone: Its ends do not fully match the called genes, so a read error is possible. The chain carries TRBV5-6 and TRBJ2-7; 11 nucleotides line up with TRBD2. The CDR3 is 16 amino acids. Germline CDR1 reads SGHDT; CDR2 reads YYEEEE. DNA for the CDR3: TGTGCCAGCAGCTTGCTTGGGACTAGCGGATTCTACGAGCGGTACTTC. Its protein product is CASSLLGTSGFYERYF.

This rearrangement joins TRBV4-3 to TRBJ2-6; a weak D match, TRBD1 (5 bases). The germline gives CDR1 LGHNA, CDR2 YSLEER. With 0 bases removed from V and 12 bases from J, the gap between germline ends came to 12 bases. The CDR3 sequence is 14 residues long. In DNA, the CDR3 is TGCGCCAGCAGCCAAGATCTTCAGGGAAGCGTCCTGACTTTC. It translates to CASSQDLQGSVLTF.